In this sample, the clone carrying this T cell receptor (beta chain) turned up a few times. Antigen specificity is unknown. The data stem from a study of identical twins. After template switching added a universal primer site, the resulting cDNA carried unique molecular identifiers. TCRdb redid the calling of the 5' RACE reads with MiXCR, one entry per CDR3 protein. The table records 650,000 to 750,000 distinct CDR3 sequences, approximately 22% of them present only once. Study-wide results and limits: Out-of-frame alpha sequences common to twins were enriched for low generation probability.

CDR3 length equals 16 residues. Germline V gene data show CDR1 as MNHEY and CDR2 as SVGEGT. Unmatched junction bases numbered 15, after V lost 6 bases and J lost 9 bases. These same records also appear under a second study, on T cells expressing NK-cell markers. This second report adds: Of CD8+ T cells, about 1.0-8% belonged to dominant NKG2C+ clonotypes in 5 or 6 donors. Researchers report these clonotypes also headed the CD3+CD56-NKG2C+ fraction in several donors.

Sequenced: PBMCs. This clonotype originated in a woman aged 18-29 years in good health. The V and J genes are TRBV6-2 or TRBV6-3 and TRBJ2-2; TRBD2 agrees at 8 bases. CDR3 nucleotides: TGTGCCAGCAGGACAAAGACTAGCGCTTACCCTCGGGAGCTGTTTTTT. Protein product: CASRTKTSAYPRELFF.